Listed below are T cell receptor beta chains from one sample, sequenced in a study of sequential checkpoint blockade in melanoma. TCRdb's table, derived via immunoSEQ multiplex PCR, lists solely in-frame clones and lacks some. The sample records around 39,000 clones, approximately 84% being singletons. The sequenced sample was CD8+ T cells sorted from blood (inferred from file names), obtained from a patient given nivolumab and ipilimumab in sequence. The receptors stem from a human donor with melanoma. The conserved cysteine and the conserved F or W are not part of the CDR3 here. A D gene is named only where the DNA matches it firmly.

>TRBD1|16|TRBV27
ASSPAGGGTGSYEKLF
>-|13|TRBV9
ASSVGLFVSYEQY
>-|12|TRBV4-1
ASSLAAEANVLT
>TRBD2|13|TRBV15
ATSRDSGGADTQY
>-|11|TRBV7-6
ASSLRRDTEAF
>TRBD2|13|TRBV5-1
ASSAGLAMTDTQY
>-|9|TRBV10-2
ASSEPGGHL
>TRBD1|15|TRBV14
ASSLIWTGGSGTEAF
>TRBD1|12|TRBV29-1
SVPLGTGGAEQY
>TRBD1|10|TRBV6-1
ASSRDSYEQY
>-|9|TRBV2
ARGDSYEQY
>-|14|TRBV13
ASRLRGGRSKETQY
>-|13|TRBV6-5
ASSYGGGEADTQY
>TRBD2|14|TRBV5-4
ASSLEIAGVWVEQF
>TRBD1|13|TRBV5-1
ASSTGTGGNQPQH
>TRBD1|14|TRBV28
ASRDQPGTGTSEQY
>-|12|TRBV5-1
ASSLVEDFGEQY
>-|14|TRBV4-1
ASSQNPHGGSDTQY
>-|14|TRBV28
ASSFHSLGVGQPQH
>TRBD1|12|TRBV5-1
ASSFWDSSYEQY
>TRBD2|17|TRBV4-1
ASSQDEGLGREEDGELF
>TRBD1|14|TRBV4-2
ASSQEEGATGQPQH
>-|12|TRBV19
ASSMAEDSYEQY
>-|10|TRBV7-9
ATTAMNTEAF
>-|13|TRBV19
ASSPHRGWDFEQY
>-|12|TRBV7-9
ASSLVTPGGTQY
>-|10|TRBV28
ASSYDSKPQH
>TRBD1|17|TRBV28
ASSLRDRENLLSYNEQF